The clone carrying this T cell receptor (beta chain) was counted between two and nine times. The target antigen is unknown. The assay was immunoSEQ multiplex PCR, and TCRdb's table has in-frame clones only and misses some. Among tens of thousands of clones listed, around nine tenths were seen once. This record belongs to a study of OX40 agonist ivuxolimab in advanced cancers. Notes on the study in general: Clonal expansion was seen in CD4+ and CD8+ blood T cells by week 6 at 0.1 to 3.0 mg/kg. Certain nonresponding patients likewise had low normalized T-cell clonal expansion. Expanded clones were, on average, more numerous in CD8+ T cells than in CD4+.

The sequences come from CD4+ or CD8+ T cells sorted from blood, collected in a trial of the OX40 agonist ivuxolimab. The sequence derives from an adult with an advanced solid tumor such as melanoma, head and neck, liver or kidney cancer.

The CDR3 DNA follows: TGTGCCAGCAAGCGGGGGTTGAACACTGAAGCTTTCTTT. Translated: CASKRGLNTEAFF. J is TRBJ1-1 and V is TRBV6-1; D is perhaps TRBD1 (5 bases). This CDR3 has 13 residues. Per germline, CDR1 MNHNS and CDR2 SASEGT. V lost 7 bases and J lost 0, with 9 bases in between.